A single sample is the source of the 27 T cell receptor beta chains below, sequenced in a study of T cell repertoires in cytomegalovirus infection. TCRdb re-analysed the reads in MiXCR, keeping a single row per CDR3 protein. The sample lists some 150,000 distinct CDR3 sequences, roughly 6% occurring once. Sequencing input: PBMCs. These TCRs come from a human donor in good health (CMV status not recorded). Some clones in this sample may be carry-over from other donors' samples.

This clonotype appeared many times. The V call is TRBV7-9, the J call TRBJ1-4; D is undetermined. The CDR3 is 14 amino acids. Trimming left V 3 bases short and J 4 bases short, with 9 bases between. The V gene's germline CDR1 is SEHNR and CDR2 FQNEAQ (reference sequence). The CDR3 nucleotides are TGTGCCAGCAGCTTCTGGACCGATAATGAAAAACTGTTTTTT. It codes for CASSFWTDNEKLFF.

In its sample, this clonotype was seen many times. This chain uses TRBV29-1 with TRBJ2-5; no firm D call. V was cut by 7 bases and J by 1 base, with 13 bases left in between. The V gene's germline CDR1 is SQVTM and CDR2 ANQGSEA. This CDR3 is 13 amino acids long. CDR3 DNA sequence: TGCAGCGGAAAAAGGGCTCCCCAAGAGACCCAGTACTTC. The encoded protein is CSGKRAPQETQYF.

This clonotype was seen repeatedly, ten times or more. This sequence joins TRBV28 and TRBJ1-5, with D unresolved. The V gene lost 1 base and the J gene lost 4 bases, with 11 bases spanning the gap. Germline lookup yields CDR1 MDHEN and CDR2 SYDVKM. The CDR3 is made up of 15 amino acids. CDR3 sequence reads: CASSLYSGVNQPQHF. DNA for the CDR3: TGTGCCAGCAGTTTATACTCTGGGGTGAATCAGCCCCAGCATTTT.

Many counts were recorded for this clonotype. The chain employs TRBV7-9 and TRBJ2-3; TRBD2 might be the D (6 bases). CDR1 SEHNR and CDR2 FQNEAQ come from the germline V gene (reference sequence). This CDR3 region has 15 residues. V lost 7 bases and J 5 bases, leaving 19 bases between the germline ends. Here the CDR3 reads CASTPPSGRLDTQYF. The CDR3 DNA follows: TGTGCCAGCACCCCCCCGAGCGGGCGTCTAGATACGCAGTATTTT.

The table lists this clonotype with many counts. The chain combines TRBV7-9 with TRBJ1-1, with a weak D call TRBD1 (5 bases). The V gene's germline CDR1 is SEHNR and CDR2 FQNEAQ (reference sequence). The V end was cut by 4 bases, the J end by 0 bases, with 9 bases between. This CDR3 is built from 14 residues. The CDR3 DNA follows: TGTGCCAGCAGCTGGGACCGACTGAACACTGAAGCTTTCTTT. This codes for CASSWDRLNTEAFF.

This clonotype was observed at least ten times. Here the CDR3 DNA reads TGTGCCAGCAGCAACGGTGACACCCTAAATAATTCACCCCTCCACTTT. This encodes CASSNGDTLNNSPLHF. V usage is TRBV7-3 and J usage is TRBJ1-6; D unclear. This CDR3 region has 16 residues. V lost 5 bases to trimming and J lost 5 bases, with 16 bases between them. Germline CDR1 is SGHTA and CDR2 is FQGTGA.

This clonotype has at least ten counts. This chain uses TRBV7-2 with TRBJ1-1, with D hard to call. Trimming shortened V by 1 base and J by 5 bases, and 8 bases separated the two germline ends. This CDR3 has 13 amino acids. Germline CDR1 is SGHTA and CDR2 is FQGNSA. In DNA form, the CDR3 reads TGTGCCAGCAGCTTAGGACGGGTTACTGAAGCTTTCTTT. Translating gives CASSLGRVTEAFF. The variable domain in full, completed from reference TRBV7-2 and TRBJ1-1, reads GAGVSQSPSNKVTEKGKDVELRCDPISGHTALYWYRQSLGQGLEFLIYFQGNSAPDKSGLPSDRFSAERTGGSVSTLTIQRTQQEDSAVYLCASSLGRVTEAFFGQGTRLTVV.

This clonotype was recorded many times. V usage is TRBV7-2 and J usage is TRBJ2-2; D is uncertain. CDR1 is SGHTA and CDR2 is FQGNSA in the germline V gene. V was pared by 1 base and J by 2 bases, with 5 bases between. The CDR3 is 14 residues long. CDR3 sequence reads: CASSLDYNTGELFF. The DNA for the CDR3 is TGTGCCAGCAGCTTAGACTATAACACCGGGGAGCTGTTTTTT.

The V and J genes are TRBV20-1 and TRBJ2-7, with TRBD1 matching 10 bases. CDR1 is DFQATT and CDR2 is SNEGSKA in the germline V gene (reference sequence). V dropped 6 bases and J dropped 2; count of bases not matched to a gene: 10. The CDR3 sequence is 15 residues long. DNA of the CDR3: TGCAGTGCATCGCGGGGACAGGGGTTCCCCTACGAGCAGTACTTC. This sequence encodes CSASRGQGFPYEQYF.

This clonotype was counted at least ten times. The rearrangement uses TRBV7-8 and TRBJ1-5; D is unresolved. This CDR3 is built from 14 residues. Trimming stripped 2 bases from V and 5 bases from J, with 10 bases between. Germline V gene sequence: CDR1 SGHVS, CDR2 FQNEAQ. The CDR3 loop is CASSLSGYDQPQHF. CDR3 DNA: TGTGCCAGCAGCTTAAGCGGATACGATCAGCCCCAGCATTTT.

This clonotype was seen a few times. The CDR3 nucleotides are TGTGCCAGCACACTAGACGGGGGCTACGAGCAGTACTTC. Protein sequence: CASTLDGGYEQYF. The chain uses TRBV6-2 or TRBV6-3 and TRBJ2-7, with a weak D call TRBD2 (6 bases). The germline CDR1 and CDR2 sequences are MNHEY and SVGEGT. The CDR3 has 13 residues. With 7 bases removed from V and 3 bases from J, the gap between germline ends came to 13 bases.

This clonotype was counted many times. The V and J genes are TRBV7-8 and TRBJ2-7, with 7 positions matching TRBD1. CDR1 SGHVS and CDR2 FQNEAQ come from the germline V gene. The CDR3 is made up of 14 amino acids. With V trimmed by 5 bases and J by 2 bases, 6 bases remained unmatched. In DNA, the CDR3 is TGTGCCAGCAGCATACCGGGACAGACCTACGAGCAGTACTTC. It is translated as CASSIPGQTYEQYF.

The V call is TRBV7-2, the J call TRBJ1-1; TRBD1 is a possible D gene (5 bases). This CDR3 has 15 residues. CDR1 is SGHTA and CDR2 is FQGNSA in the germline V gene. V shed 1 base and J shed 6 bases, with 15 bases lying between them. CDR3 region: CASSLGQFSGAEAFF. The CDR3 DNA is TGTGCCAGCAGCTTAGGACAGTTCTCCGGGGCTGAAGCTTTCTTT.

This clonotype was recorded many times. The rearrangement joins TRBV4-3 to TRBJ1-4; D unresolved. In germline, CDR1 is LGHNA, CDR2 YSLEER. This CDR3 is built from 15 residues. V was pared by 1 base and J by 12 bases, with 18 bases between. CDR3 protein: CASSQGGLANVELFF. In nucleotides, the CDR3 is TGCGCCAGCAGCCAAGGTGGATTAGCTAATGTGGAACTGTTTTTT.

This clonotype showed up many times. V and J are TRBV28 and TRBJ2-7; D possibly corresponds to TRBD1 (5 bases). CDR1 and CDR2 (germline): MDHEN, SYDVKM. Trimming pared 6 bases from V and 3 bases from J, leaving 9 bases between. The CDR3 spans 12 residues. Written as DNA, the CDR3 is TGTGCCAGCAGACCGCAGGGCTACGAGCAGTACTTC. Translation: CASRPQGYEQYF. Supplemented by reference TRBV28 and TRBJ2-7, the full variable domain reads DVKVTQSSRYLVKRTGEKVFLECVQDMDHENMFWYRQDPGLGLRLIYFSYDVKMKEKGDIPEGYSVSREKKERFSLILESASTNQTSMYLCASRPQGYEQYFGPGTRLTVT.

This clonotype was seen repeatedly, ten times or more. V gene TRBV7-2 combines with J gene TRBJ1-2; a weak D match, TRBD1 (5 bases). The ends were cut back, 1 base at V and 5 bases at J, with 11 bases in the middle. Germline CDR1 and CDR2: SGHTA and FQGNSA. This CDR3 comprises 14 residues. CDR3 bases: TGTGCCAGCAGCTTAGGAGAGGACATTTATGGCTACACCTTC. This gives the protein CASSLGEDIYGYTF.

This clonotype has at least ten counts. The V gene is TRBV7-2, the J gene TRBJ1-2; D may be TRBD1 (5 bases). Trimming shortened V by 5 bases and J by 2 bases, and 9 bases separated the two germline ends. The CDR3 spans 13 residues. Germline lookup yields CDR1 SGHTA and CDR2 FQGNSA. CDR3 region: CASSRTRNYGYTF. CDR3 DNA sequence: TGTGCCAGCAGCCGGACACGGAACTATGGCTACACCTTC.

The table lists this clonotype with many counts. This chain links TRBV7-2 with TRBJ1-5; a possible D gene is TRBD1 (5 bases). The V end was cut by 7 bases, the J end by 3 bases, with 13 bases between. The CDR3 is 14 amino acids. The germline V gene has CDR1 SGHTA and CDR2 FQGNSA. The CDR3 is CASNDPGANQPQHF. The CDR3 DNA is TGTGCCAGCAACGACCCTGGGGCCAATCAGCCCCAGCATTTT. The whole variable domain, remainder taken from reference TRBV7-2 and TRBJ1-5, is GAGVSQSPSNKVTEKGKDVELRCDPISGHTALYWYRQSLGQGLEFLIYFQGNSAPDKSGLPSDRFSAERTGGSVSTLTIQRTQQEDSAVYLCASNDPGANQPQHFGDGTRLSIL.

In its sample, this clonotype was seen many times. Here the CDR3 DNA reads TGTGCCCGCTCCGCTACTAAGTCCCACACCGGGGAGCTGTTTTTT. Translation gives CARSATKSHTGELFF. The V gene is TRBV30, the J gene TRBJ2-2; no definite D call. Germline assignment: CDR1 GTSNPN and CDR2 SVGIG (reference sequence). The V end lost 8 bases, the J end lost 3 bases, and 19 bases lay between the germline ends. CDR3 size: 15 residues.

This clonotype was seen at least ten times. The CDR3 sequence is CAISDVGSSSYNEQFF. CDR3 sequence (DNA): TGTGCCATCAGTGATGTGGGCAGTAGCTCCTACAATGAGCAGTTCTTC. V and J are TRBV10-3 and TRBJ2-1; D is unclear. This CDR3 is 16 amino acids long. Germline CDR1 and CDR2: ENHRY and SYGVKD. V shed 3 bases and J shed 0 bases, with 12 bases lying between them.

This chain links TRBV20-1 with TRBJ2-5, with D perhaps matching TRBD2 (6 bases). This CDR3 has 13 residues. With 3 bases removed from V and 5 bases from J, the gap between germline ends came to 13 bases. Per the germline V gene, CDR1 is DFQATT and CDR2 is SNEGSKA (reference sequence). This CDR3 reads CSASRGGAETQYF. In nucleotides, the CDR3 is TGCAGTGCTAGCCGGGGAGGTGCGGAGACCCAGTACTTC.

This clonotype appeared a few times. V is TRBV7-8 and J is TRBJ2-7; tentative D call: TRBD1 (5 bases). CDR1 and CDR2 (germline): SGHVS, FQNEAQ. This CDR3 has 12 amino acids. V lost 8 bases and J lost 3, with 11 bases in between. Here the CDR3 DNA reads TGTGCCAGCGGGCGGCAGGGCTACGAGCAGTACTTC. Translated, it gives CASGRQGYEQYF.

This clonotype showed up just a few times. V gene TRBV7-4 combines with J gene TRBJ1-1; a weak D match, TRBD1 (6 bases). Deletions cut 5 bases from V and 2 bases from J, with 12 bases between. This CDR3 region has 14 residues. Germline CDR1 SGHVT, CDR2 SQSDAQ. The CDR3 loop reads CASSIRDKNTEAFF. Here the CDR3 DNA reads TGTGCCAGCAGCATCCGGGACAAAAACACTGAAGCTTTCTTT.

This clonotype has only a few counts. This sequence joins TRBV20-1 and TRBJ2-3; D is unclear. This CDR3 comprises 13 residues. Germline V lookup: CDR1 DFQATT, CDR2 SNEGSKA (reference sequence). V gave up 6 bases and J gave up 2 bases, with 12 bases separating them. This CDR3 is CSANRVFTDTQYF. The DNA of the CDR3 is TGCAGTGCAAATCGGGTATTCACAGATACGCAGTATTTT.

There are a few counts of this clonotype. The chain recombines TRBV20-1 with TRBJ2-1, with a possible D match to TRBD1 (6 bases). Germline lookup yields CDR1 DFQATT and CDR2 SNEGSKA (reference sequence). The CDR3 runs to 14 residues. Trimming removed 5 bases from V and 6 bases from J, with 17 bases in between. This chain's CDR3 is CSAARDTLPNEQFF. Here the CDR3 DNA reads TGCAGTGCTGCCCGGGACACACTCCCCAATGAGCAGTTCTTC.

V gene TRBV6-6 combines with J gene TRBJ1-5; 8 bases match TRBD1. The germline V gene encodes CDR1 MNHNY and CDR2 SVGAGI (reference sequence). There are 15 residues in the CDR3. J gave up 6 bases and V 6 bases, and 10 bases lay outside the gene matches. The CDR3 DNA is TGTGCCAGCAGGCCCGGGACAGGTAACGGTCAGCCCCAGCATTTT. Amino acids: CASRPGTGNGQPQHF.

This clonotype was observed many times. The J gene is TRBJ1-2, the V gene TRBV7-2; 9 bases line up with TRBD1. The length of the CDR3 is 14 residues. V shed 5 bases and J 6 bases; nucleotides not matched to a gene: 7. CDR1 and CDR2 (germline): SGHTA, FQGNSA. The CDR3 loop is CASSLLDRGNGYTF. CDR3 nucleotides: TGTGCCAGCAGCCTGTTGGACAGGGGAAATGGCTACACCTTC. The whole variable domain, remainder taken from reference TRBV7-2 and TRBJ1-2, is GAGVSQSPSNKVTEKGKDVELRCDPISGHTALYWYRQSLGQGLEFLIYFQGNSAPDKSGLPSDRFSAERTGGSVSTLTIQRTQQEDSAVYLCASSLLDRGNGYTFGSGTRLTVV.